This T cell receptor beta chain was profiled in a study of T cell repertoires in cytomegalovirus infection. Overall study context: Recently identified HLA-C-restricted CMV epitopes and well-studied HLA-B-restricted CMV epitopes were used by the study. Findings and limits, study-wide: The study identified carriers of CMV plus the relevant HLA from cumulative public TCR beta family frequency.

MiXCR was run by TCRdb on the reads, yielding one entry per CDR3 protein. This table holds around 430,000 distinct CDR3 sequences, under 55% found once. The CDR3 loop spans 14 amino acids. V lost 1 base, J lost 4 bases, and 10 bases lay in between. In germline, CDR1 is SGHTA, CDR2 FQGNSA. On this clonotype: Its target is not known.

The chain carries TRBV7-2 and TRBJ2-5; a possible D gene is TRBD1 (5 bases). This TCR was recovered from a human donor in good health (CMV status not recorded). Some clones in this sample may be carry-over from other donors' samples. The sample consisted of cultured PBMCs, taken from culture after CMV antigen stimulation. The DNA for the CDR3 is TGTGCCAGCAGCTTAGGGTGGGGCCCAGAGACCCAGTACTTC. Translated: CASSLGWGPETQYF.